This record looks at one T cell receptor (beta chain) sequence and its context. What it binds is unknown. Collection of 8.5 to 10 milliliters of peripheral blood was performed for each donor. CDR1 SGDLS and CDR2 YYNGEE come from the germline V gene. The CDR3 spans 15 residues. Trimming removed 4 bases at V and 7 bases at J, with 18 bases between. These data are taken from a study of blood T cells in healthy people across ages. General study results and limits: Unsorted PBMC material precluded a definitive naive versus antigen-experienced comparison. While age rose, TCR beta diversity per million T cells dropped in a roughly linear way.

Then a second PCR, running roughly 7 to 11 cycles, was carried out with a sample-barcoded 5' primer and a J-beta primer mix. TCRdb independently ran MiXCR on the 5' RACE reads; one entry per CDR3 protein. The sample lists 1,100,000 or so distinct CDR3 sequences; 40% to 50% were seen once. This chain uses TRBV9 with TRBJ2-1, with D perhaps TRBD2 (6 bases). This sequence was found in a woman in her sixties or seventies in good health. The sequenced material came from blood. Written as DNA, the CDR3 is TGTGCCAGCAGCAATTCGGGGGTCCCCGGGAATGAGCAGTTCTTC. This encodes CASSNSGVPGNEQFF.